The present TCR beta chain was sequenced within a study of neurological immune-mediated disorders (dated by TCRdb to about 2019). Study-level background: Peripheral blood TCR-beta repertoires from patients with HTLV-I-associated myelopathy (HAM/TSP), patients with multiple sclerosis, and healthy controls were compared in the study using UMI-based sequencing. The cohort included 60 to 75 subjects: approximately 14 with HAM/TSP, about 34 with multiple sclerosis, and around 20 healthy controls. Longitudinal HAM/TSP and healthy donors had 3 time-points each (about 3-45 month intervals). The 85 to 110 TCR-beta libraries included longitudinal samples, technical triplicates and paired sorted CD4+ and CD8+ T-cell subsets alongside PBMC samples.

What the work shows at the level of the full study, not this receptor alone: No identical CDR3 amino acid sequences were shared among expanded clones across subjects, suggesting private TCR-beta repertoires in all groups. TCR clonal expansion was highest in HAM/TSP patients and lowest in MS patients, with MS patients falling below even healthy controls.

This specimen's time point label, interpreted: longitudinal time-point 1 (baseline). Libraries from unsorted PBMCs were made from 2 million PBMCs kept in RNAlater at -80 degrees C until RNA extraction. Peripheral blood was subjected to Ficoll-Hypaque density gradient centrifugation to isolate PBMCs, which were then cryopreserved in liquid nitrogen. Including cysteine and phenylalanine, the CDR3 has 10 amino acids. CDR3 DNA is the only sequence kept; it has 30 bases, read in frame from the first base. Cut back by 6 bases and 5 bases, the V and J ends lie 7 bases apart. Sequences DFQATT (CDR1) and SNEGSKA (CDR2) are obtained from the germline V gene (reference sequence). This clonotype came up many times. Its antigen is currently not known. No base quality information exists; no much larger clone differs at one position. To synthesize cDNA, template-switch 5'RACE was performed with a primer carrying a 10-nucleotide random unique molecular identifier so that each TCR transcript was tagged. Over 170 million TCR-beta sequences, covering 15-18 subjects, were produced in each sequencing run. The RNeasy kit was used to extract total RNA. The KAPA Real-time Library Amplification kit was used to amplify TCR-beta VDJ regions with primers targeting the TCR constant region and the 5'RACE anchor. Sample indexes and Illumina adaptors were added in a first PCR, after which library yield was increased in a second PCR. After Ampure bead purification, the TCR product of roughly 650 bp was size-selected on a 2% E-gel SizeSelection system. Before pooling, library quality was checked on a Bioanalyzer, concentration was measured with Qubit, and libraries were quantified with the Kapa Library Quantification kit. Libraries were sequenced paired-end 2 x 150 bp on an Illumina HiSeq 2500. To increase sequence diversity, roughly 24-31% phiX was spiked into each library pool. As for the authors' bioinformatics: The quality-filtered reads were processed with the UMI-based MiGEC pipeline, whose error correction step removed more than 85% of the raw TCR sequences. IMGT germline references were used for alignment of VDJ genes, and clonotypes were defined by a unique CDR3 amino acid sequence together with V-J genes. Clonal expansion, Shannon diversity and CDR3 relatedness (CalcPairwiseDistances, ClusterSamples) were evaluated with VDJtools, and phylogenetic trees were built with CLCbio workbench. A clone was classed as expanded if it had 8 or more unique UMIs, a cutoff based on coefficient-of-variation modelling across technical triplicates. Through fastp at Q25 and MiXCR, TCRdb rebuilt clones from the public reads, retaining in-frame beta chains. Under each unique CDR3 protein, matching rows form one entry showing the most common genes and DNA. The authors' filters were not applied to this entry. Within this sample are 67,000 or so distinct CDR3 sequences, with about an eighth of them counted one time only. Of the sample, under 5.5% is held by the ten largest clones.

This receptor was taken from a female donor with HTLV-1-associated myelopathy (HAM/TSP). Sequenced input: PBMCs. The chain is made from TRBV20-1 and TRBJ1-2, with no confident D gene call. DNA sequence: TGCAGTGCACGGGAGTATGGCTACACCTTC. This sequence encodes CSAREYGYTF.